This passage covers 23 T cell receptor beta chains from one sample sequenced in a study of cytomegalovirus exposure and HLA in healthy donors. The primer mix had 60 Vbeta and 13 Jbeta primers. Some clones are missing from TCRdb's copy, which holds only in-frame ones; the method was immunoSEQ multiplex PCR. Of approximately 260,000 clones in the sample, 80% to 95% were seen once. Sequenced material: PBMCs. Receptor source: a girl aged 2 to 9 in good health and CMV-seronegative.

This clone was counted once. The rearrangement joins TRBV6-1 to TRBJ1-2, with D possibly TRBD1 on 5 matching bases. V was clipped by 0 bases and J by 4 bases, with 9 bases between them. In germline, CDR1 is MNHNS, CDR2 SASEGT. The CDR3 totals 14 residues. The CDR3 region is CASSEASRAYGYTF. The DNA for the CDR3 is TGTGCCAGCAGTGAAGCTTCCAGGGCCTATGGCTACACCTTC.

This chain joins TRBV10-3 and TRBJ2-7, with TRBD2 matching 11 bases. The junction had 2 bases not matched to a gene; V was cut back by 2 bases and J by 2 bases. CDR1 is ENHRY and CDR2 is SYGVKD in the germline V gene. CDR3 size: 15 residues. CDR3 amino acids: CAISEPTSGTYEQYF. Written as DNA, the CDR3 is TGTGCCATCAGTGAGCCGACTAGCGGGACCTACGAGCAGTACTTC.

This chain joins TRBV10-3 and TRBJ1-3, with 7 bases identical to TRBD1. The length of the CDR3 is 14 residues. The germline V gene encodes CDR1 ENHRY and CDR2 SYGVKD. V gave up 9 bases and J gave up 7 bases; unmatched junction bases: 12. The CDR3 here is CAIAPGQILNTIYF. For the CDR3, the DNA is TGTGCCATAGCGCCGGGACAGATTCTGAACACCATATATTTT.

The gene calls are TRBV13 and TRBJ1-2, with a possible D match to TRBD1 (5 bases). V was shortened by 4 bases and J by 3 bases, with 24 bases between the two germline ends. This CDR3 has 18 residues. The germline CDR1 and CDR2 sequences are PRHDT and FYEKMQ (reference sequence). The CDR3 DNA is TGTGCCAGCAGCTCAACCCCCGGCCAGGGCAGGTCGGACTATGGCTACACCTTC. It specifies CASSSTPGQGRSDYGYTF. Variable domain in full (rest from reference TRBV13 and TRBJ1-2): AAGVIQSPRHLIKEKRETATLKCYPIPRHDTVYWYQQGPGQDPQFLISFYEKMQSDKGSIPDRFSAQQFSDYHSELNMSSLELGDSALYFCASSSTPGQGRSDYGYTFGSGTRLTVV.

The V gene is TRBV2, the J gene TRBJ2-3; TRBD1 is a possible D gene (5 bases). Germline V gene sequence: CDR1 SNHLY, CDR2 FYNNEI. V was cut by 7 bases and J by 3 bases, with 8 bases left in between. The CDR3 is made up of 12 amino acids. The CDR3 nucleotides are TGTGCCAGCACCCAGGGTACAGATACGCAGTATTTT. Its translation is CASTQGTDTQYF.

Turning to this clone: The same CDR3 also results from other DNA sequences found in this sample. The V and J genes are TRBV6-1 and TRBJ2-7; D unclear. The CDR3 is 13 residues long. Trimming left V 4 bases short and J 0 bases short, with 7 bases between. Germline lookup yields CDR1 MNHNS and CDR2 SASEGT. The CDR3 sequence: CASSARSSYEQYF. The CDR3, as DNA: TGTGCCAGCAGTGCAAGGAGCTCCTACGAGCAGTACTTC.

The chain is built from TRBV4-2 and TRBJ2-1, with 7 bases fitting TRBD1. The V gene end was trimmed by 3 bases and the J gene end by 4 bases; junction bases not matched to a gene: 12. Germline V lookup: CDR1 LGHNA, CDR2 YNFKEQ. This CDR3 region has 17 residues. The CDR3 region is CASSQFQQGWNYNEQFF. CDR3 bases: TGTGCCAGCAGCCAGTTCCAACAGGGGTGGAATTACAATGAGCAGTTCTTC.

This CDR3 reads CAPVRAGANVLTF. The DNA of the CDR3 is TGTGCTCCCGTCCGTGCTGGGGCCAACGTCCTGACTTTC. V usage is TRBV19 and J usage is TRBJ2-6, with D uncertain. Germline-derived CDR1 and CDR2 are LNHDA and SQIVND (reference sequence). There are 13 residues in the CDR3.

This clone occurred a few times. The rearrangement joins TRBV6-5 to TRBJ1-2; TRBD1 matches 9 bases. Germline-derived CDR1 and CDR2 are MNHEY and SVGAGI. The J segment lost 1 base and the V segment lost 4 bases, leaving 1 base of the junction unmatched. The CDR3 sequence is 14 residues long. The CDR3 reads CASSSGQGNYGYTF. The CDR3 coding sequence is TGTGCCAGCAGTTCGGGACAGGGTAACTATGGCTACACCTTC.

This rearrangement joins TRBV4-1 to TRBJ1-2; 7 positions agree with TRBD1. The CDR3 is made up of 20 amino acids. The germline gives CDR1 MGHRA, CDR2 YSYEKL. J gave up 4 bases and V 2 bases, and 22 bases lay outside the gene matches. Here the CDR3 reads CASSQRTPAKDRPHFYGYTF. The CDR3, as DNA: TGCGCCAGCAGCCAAAGAACCCCTGCGAAGGACAGGCCCCATTTCTATGGCTACACCTTC.

The rearrangement uses TRBV11-2 and TRBJ2-1, with D uncertain. CDR1 is SGHAT, CDR2 FQNNGV, per germline. The CDR3 runs 12 residues. Between the trimmed V and J ends, which lost 5 bases and 8 bases, there was a span of 10 bases. The chain's CDR3 is CASSRHSDEQFF. CDR3 coding DNA: TGTGCCAGCAGCCGCCATTCGGATGAGCAGTTCTTC. Looking up the rest from reference TRBV11-2 and TRBJ2-1 gives the full variable domain: EAGVAQSPRYKIIEKRQSVAFWCNPISGHATLYWYQQILGQGPKLLIQFQNNGVVDDSQLPKDRFSAERLKGVDSTLKIQPAKLEDSAVYLCASSRHSDEQFFGPGTRLTVL.

V is TRBV23-1 and J is TRBJ1-5; unclear D gene. TRBV23-1 is filed as an ORF, its function uncertain. V lost 0 bases to trimming and J lost 0 bases, with 9 bases between them. The CDR3 spans 16 residues. DNA of the CDR3: TGCGCCAGCAGTCAATCGGAGCGATATAGCAATCAGCCCCAGCATTTT. Its protein product is CASSQSERYSNQPQHF.

CDR3 coding DNA: TGTGCCAGCAGCCAAGCAGACTATTATCGGCAGTTCTTC. Its protein is CASSQADYYRQFF. The V gene is TRBV5-6, the J gene TRBJ2-1, with D possibly being TRBD2 (5 bases). The CDR3 has 13 amino acids. The V gene lost 4 bases and the J gene lost 12 bases, with 17 bases spanning the gap. Germline values: CDR1 SGHDT, CDR2 YYEEEE.

This chain joins TRBV11-2 and TRBJ2-3; 11 bases match TRBD2. Trimming at V came to 7 bases and at J to 0 bases, leaving 15 bases not matched to a gene. Germline values: CDR1 SGHAT, CDR2 FQNNGV. The CDR3 totals 19 residues. The CDR3 region is CASNNAGTSGTSSTDTQYF. Written as DNA, the CDR3 is TGTGCCAGCAACAACGCCGGGACTAGCGGAACCTCTAGCACAGATACGCAGTATTTT.

The rearrangement joins TRBV5-1 to TRBJ2-3; D is possibly TRBD1 (6 bases). There are 14 residues in the CDR3. V was cut by 4 bases and J by 3 bases, with 12 bases left in between. Germline V CDR1 and CDR2: SGHRS, YFSETQ. This CDR3 is CASSTGQNTDTQYF. CDR3 bases: TGCGCCAGCAGCACCGGACAGAATACAGATACGCAGTATTTT.

The rearrangement joins TRBV19 to TRBJ2-1; 15 bases align to TRBD2. V dropped 8 bases and J dropped 10; count of bases not matched to a gene: 9. The CDR3 is 15 residues long. Looked up from germline, CDR1 is LNHDA and CDR2 is SQIVND (reference sequence). The CDR3 DNA follows: TGTGCCAGTGCCCCGGGACTAGCGGGAGGTTTCGAGCAGTTCTTC. Translated: CASAPGLAGGFEQFF.

This chain uses TRBV27 with TRBJ2-1; weak D call: TRBD1 (5 bases). The length of the CDR3 is 13 residues. With 3 bases removed from V and 5 bases from J, the gap between germline ends came to 8 bases. Germline V lookup: CDR1 MNHEY, CDR2 SMNVEV (reference sequence). CDR3 in amino acids: CASSLGHDNEQFF. CDR3 bases: TGTGCCAGCAGTTTGGGGCACGACAATGAGCAGTTCTTC.

V is TRBV28 and J is TRBJ2-3; a weak D match, TRBD2 (6 bases). Per germline, CDR1 MDHEN and CDR2 SYDVKM. The CDR3 runs 15 residues. Trimming removed 4 bases from V and 2 bases from J, with 13 bases in between. In DNA, the CDR3 is TGTGCCAGCAGTTATGATGGGGAGGACACAGATACGCAGTATTTT. Translation gives CASSYDGEDTDTQYF.

This chain uses TRBV4-1 with TRBJ2-7; 13 nucleotides agree with TRBD2. Germline V gene lookup returns CDR1 MGHRA and CDR2 YSYEKL. The CDR3 totals 17 residues. With V trimmed by 3 bases and J by 0 bases, 5 bases remained unmatched. CDR3 sequence: CASSHGTSGESSYEQYF. The DNA of the CDR3 is TGCGCCAGCAGCCACGGGACTAGCGGGGAGTCCTCCTACGAGCAGTACTTC.

The chain has TRBV29-1 and TRBJ2-5, with D possibly being TRBD1 (6 bases). CDR3 length: 11 residues. The ends were cut back, 6 bases at V and 3 bases at J, with 8 bases in the middle. Germline loops: CDR1 SQVTM, CDR2 ANQGSEA. The CDR3 loop is CSVGDKETQYF. The CDR3 nucleotides read TGCAGCGTGGGGGACAAAGAGACCCAGTACTTC.

This clone was picked up one time. V usage is TRBV29-1 and J usage is TRBJ1-1; D gene ambiguous. This CDR3 has 12 amino acids. V gave up 3 bases and J gave up 7 bases, with 12 bases separating them. Germline V gene data show CDR1 as SQVTM and CDR2 as ANQGSEA. The CDR3 loop reads CSVDHDGVEAFF. CDR3 bases: TGCAGCGTTGATCACGACGGGGTTGAAGCTTTCTTT.

The gene calls are TRBV5-1 and TRBJ2-7; the match to TRBD2 covers 10 bases. The CDR3 has 15 amino acids. V trimming: 0 bases; J trimming: 2 bases; junction bases outside the gene matches: 2. Germline V gene lookup returns CDR1 SGHRS and CDR2 YFSETQ. CDR3 protein: CASSLELAGAYEQYF. In DNA, the CDR3 is TGCGCCAGCAGCTTGGAGCTAGCGGGGGCCTACGAGCAGTACTTC.

The chain combines TRBV11-2 with TRBJ2-1; the D gene is possibly TRBD2 (5 bases). CDR3 length equals 19 residues. CDR1 and CDR2 from the germline V gene are SGHAT and FQNNGV. The V end was cut by 2 bases, the J end by 0 bases, with 20 bases between. CDR3 region: CASSLPPPPRVSSYNEQFF. In DNA form, the CDR3 reads TGTGCCAGCAGCTTACCACCGCCCCCGCGGGTAAGCTCCTACAATGAGCAGTTCTTC.